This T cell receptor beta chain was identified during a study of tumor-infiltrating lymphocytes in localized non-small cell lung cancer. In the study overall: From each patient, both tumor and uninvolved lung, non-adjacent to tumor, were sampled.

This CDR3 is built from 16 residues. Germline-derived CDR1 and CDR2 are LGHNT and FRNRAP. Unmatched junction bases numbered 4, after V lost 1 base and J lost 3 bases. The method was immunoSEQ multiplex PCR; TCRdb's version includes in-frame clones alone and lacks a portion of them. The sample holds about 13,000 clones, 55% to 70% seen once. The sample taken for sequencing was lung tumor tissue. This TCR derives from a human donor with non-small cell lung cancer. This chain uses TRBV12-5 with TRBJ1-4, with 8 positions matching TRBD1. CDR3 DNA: TGTGCTAGTGGTTTGGACAGGGGGGTGGCTAATGAAAAACTGTTTTTT. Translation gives CASGLDRGVANEKLFF.